These 13 T cell receptor beta chains were all obtained from the same sample, sequenced in a study of T cells in Graves' hyperthyroidism and ophthalmopathy. RNA transcripts served as the template for amplifying TCR beta CDR3 regions. The HTBI set primed first-round TCR CDR3 RT-PCR. TCRdb used MiXCR to reprocess the multiplex PCR reads, holding one entry per CDR3 protein. Of 500,000 to 600,000 distinct CDR3 sequences listed, roughly 21% were seen once; the top ten hold roughly 47%. The sequenced sample consisted of blood. Source of these receptors: a man aged 35-49 years with Graves' ophthalmopathy.

This clonotype occurred a few times. The CDR3 coding sequence is TGTGCCAGCCTTCGGACGGCCGTGGGGGGCTACACCTTC. This translates into CASLRTAVGGYTF. The chain links TRBV12-3 or TRBV12-4 to TRBJ1-2, with D uncertain. The length of the CDR3 is 13 residues. Trimming shortened V by 8 bases and J by 8 bases, and 18 bases separated the two germline ends.

This rearrangement joins TRBV7-9 to TRBJ2-5, with D perhaps matching TRBD2 (7 bases). V shed 5 bases and J shed 13 bases, with 17 bases lying between them. The CDR3 extends over 12 amino acids. Looked up from germline, CDR1 is SEHNR and CDR2 is FQNEAQ (reference sequence). The CDR3 sequence is CASSHTPGEGYF. The CDR3, as DNA: TGTGCCAGCAGCCATACCCCAGGGGAGGGGTACTTC. The whole variable domain, filled in from reference TRBV7-9 and TRBJ2-5, reads DTGVSQNPRHKITKRGQNVTFRCDPISEHNRLYWYRQTLGQGPEFLTYFQNEAQLEKSRLLSDRFSAERPKGSFSTLEIQRTEQGDSAMYLCASSHTPGEGYFGPGTRLLVL.

The V gene is TRBV5-1, the J gene TRBJ2-2; D might be TRBD1 (7 bases). The V end was cut by 5 bases, the J end by 4 bases, with 12 bases between. The CDR3 is made up of 14 amino acids. The V gene's germline CDR1 is SGHRS and CDR2 YFSETQ. In DNA form, the CDR3 reads TGCGCCAGCAGTCGACAGGGAGGCACCGGGGAGCTGTTTTTT. Protein product: CASSRQGGTGELFF.

This clonotype was found many times. The genes are TRBV9 and TRBJ1-6; 7 nucleotides agree with TRBD1. Germline V gene sequence: CDR1 SGDLS, CDR2 YYNGEE. V trimming: 5 bases; J trimming: 10 bases; junction bases outside the gene matches: 9. The CDR3 runs 14 residues. This CDR3 is CASSRQGGGSPLHF. The CDR3 DNA reads as TGTGCCAGCAGTCGACAGGGTGGAGGGTCACCCCTCCACTTT. The variable domain in full, with the rest retrieved from reference TRBV9 and TRBJ1-6, is DSGVTQTPKHLITATGQRVTLRCSPRSGDLSVYWYQQSLDQGLQFLIQYYNGEERAKGNILERFSAQQFPDLHSELNLSSLELGDSALYFCASSRQGGGSPLHFGNGTRLTVT.

The rearrangement links TRBV5-4 to TRBJ2-7; either TRBD1 or TRBD2 may fit D (5 bases each). The CDR3 consists of 15 residues. Germline V gene data show CDR1 as SGHNT and CDR2 as YYREEE (reference sequence). The germline V and J ends were trimmed by 0 bases and 5 bases, with 15 bases remaining between them. The CDR3 sequence: CASSLDGAAGNEQYF. CDR3 nucleotides: TGTGCCAGCAGCTTGGACGGGGCAGCAGGCAACGAGCAGTACTTC.

This clonotype was detected many times. This rearrangement joins TRBV3-1 to TRBJ1-1, with 8 bases lining up with TRBD1. V dropped 0 bases and J dropped 1; count of bases not matched to a gene: 4. In germline, CDR1 is LGHDT, CDR2 YNNKEL (reference sequence). CDR3 length equals 16 residues. The CDR3 bases are TGTGCCAGCAGCCAAGACAGGGGGCGACCGAACACTGAAGCTTTCTTT. This encodes CASSQDRGRPNTEAFF. The full variable domain, with the rest looked up from reference TRBV3-1 and TRBJ1-1, is DTAVSQTPKYLVTQMGNDKSIKCEQNLGHDTMYWYKQDSKKFLKIMFSYNNKELIINETVPNRFSPKSPDKAHLNLHINSLELGDSAVYFCASSQDRGRPNTEAFFGQGTRLTVV.

V is TRBV12-3 or TRBV12-4 and J is TRBJ1-4, with D perhaps TRBD1 (6 bases). The CDR3 length is 17 residues. V dropped 1 base and J dropped 8 bases, with 20 bases sitting between them. The CDR3 reads CASSLEARGAHREKLFF. CDR3 nucleotide sequence: TGTGCCAGCAGTTTAGAAGCACGGGGGGCGCATAGAGAAAAACTGTTTTTT.

The CDR3 region is CASSFRPGQETQYF. In nucleotides, the CDR3 is TGTGCCAGCAGTTTTCGCCCAGGCCAAGAGACCCAGTACTTC. The rearrangement links TRBV12-3 or TRBV12-4 to TRBJ2-5, with D unresolved. This CDR3 is built from 14 residues. V was shortened by 3 bases and J by 1 base, with 9 bases between the two germline ends.

In this sample, this clonotype turned up many times. CDR3 region: CASSPQTGAWNTEAFF. The CDR3 DNA reads as TGCGCCAGCAGCCCCCAAACAGGGGCCTGGAACACTGAAGCTTTCTTT. This chain links TRBV5-1 with TRBJ1-1; 7 nucleotides match TRBD1. The J segment lost 1 base and the V segment lost 4 bases, leaving 10 bases of the junction unmatched. Germline V gene data show CDR1 as SGHRS and CDR2 as YFSETQ. CDR3 length equals 16 residues.

A word on this clonotype: A read error is possible here, since a much larger clone lies one base away. The gene calls are TRBV20-1 and TRBJ1-5; D perhaps matches TRBD1 (5 bases). Between the trimmed V and J ends, which lost 4 bases and 8 bases, there was a span of 21 bases. The length of the CDR3 is 15 residues. Looked up from germline, CDR1 is DFQATT and CDR2 is SNEGSKA (reference sequence). CDR3 protein: CSATGTAATDKPQHF. CDR3 nucleotides: TGCAGTGCTACCGGGACCGCGGCAACCGATAAGCCCCAGCATTTT.

The genes are TRBV4-1 and TRBJ1-2; weak D call: TRBD1 (5 bases). There are 16 residues in the CDR3. From germline, CDR1 is MGHRA and CDR2 YSYEKL. The V and J ends lost 2 bases and 8 bases respectively, with 21 bases between them. The CDR3 nucleotides read TGCGCCAGCAGCCAAATAGGACAAACAGAGGCGGGCGGCTACACCTTC. Its protein is CASSQIGQTEAGGYTF.

This clonotype was picked up a small number of times. V is TRBV10-3 and J is TRBJ2-3; possible D gene TRBD1, 6 bases. Germline V gene lookup returns CDR1 ENHRY and CDR2 SYGVKD. There are 13 residues in the CDR3. V was cut by 6 bases and J by 0 bases, with 7 bases left in between. CDR3 sequence (DNA): TGTGCCATCAGGGGACAAAGCACAGATACGCAGTATTTT. Translating gives CAIRGQSTDTQYF.

This clonotype appeared a few times. The V and J genes are TRBV20-1 and TRBJ2-7, with 9 bases lining up with TRBD1. Per the germline V gene, CDR1 is DFQATT and CDR2 is SNEGSKA (reference sequence). J gave up 3 bases and V 0 bases, and 3 bases lay outside the gene matches. The CDR3 totals 14 residues. Here the CDR3 DNA reads TGCAGTGCTAGAGATTGGGGACAGGGCTACGAGCAGTACTTC. It codes for CSARDWGQGYEQYF.